This TCR beta chain came from a study of blood T cell repertoires in COVID-19. Looking at the study overall: Sites in the United States, Italy and Spain provided acute and convalescent COVID-19 samples.

Original data processing: Quantification of nucleated cells was approximated via reference gene primer amplification. Generated by immunoSEQ multiplex PCR, the TCRdb table keeps only in-frame clones and is missing some. For V, J and clone size, that table is used; D and trimming come from the DNA. The repertoire holds roughly 200,000 clones, with approximately 80% as singletons. CDR3 length equals 17 residues. V was trimmed by 4 bases and J by 0 bases, leaving 13 bases between them. CDR1 and CDR2 from the germline V gene are MDHEN and SYDVKM. The TCR was taken from a human donor in a cohort sampled during active COVID-19. The sample comprised peripheral blood. This rearrangement joins TRBV28 to TRBJ2-6; D is possibly TRBD1 (5 bases). CDR3 DNA sequence: TGTGCCAGCAGTTCAGGGTTGGTGAACTCTGGGGCCAACGTCCTGACTTTC. It translates to CASSSGLVNSGANVLTF.